Below are 8 T cell receptor beta chains sequenced from a single sample in a study of blood T cell repertoires in COVID-19. Produced via immunoSEQ multiplex PCR; TCRdb's table is partial and in-frame only. Of some 320,000 clones listed, around 87% are singletons. The sequenced sample was peripheral blood. Receptors were obtained from a woman between 45 and 65 years old who had recovered from COVID-19.

The V gene is TRBV6-2 or TRBV6-3, the J gene TRBJ2-2; perhaps TRBD1 as D (5 bases). This CDR3 has 15 residues. The germline V gene has CDR1 MNHEY and CDR2 SVGEGT. V gave up 2 bases and J gave up 2 bases, with 9 bases separating them. The CDR3 DNA follows: TGTGCCAGCAGTTACAGGGGTAGAAACACCGGGGAGCTGTTTTTT. Encoded protein: CASSYRGRNTGELFF.

V usage is TRBV4-3 and J usage is TRBJ2-1; 8 bases line up with TRBD2. Germline V gene data show CDR1 as LGHNA and CDR2 as YSLEER. The CDR3 is 16 amino acids. With 0 bases clipped from V and 4 bases from J, the junction kept 5 bases outside the gene matches. DNA for the CDR3: TGCGCCAGCAGCCAAGAAAGGGGCGGGGGGTACAATGAGCAGTTCTTC. It is translated as CASSQERGGGYNEQFF.

This clone was recorded once. The chain carries TRBV6-5 and TRBJ1-2; 8 bases agree with TRBD1. The CDR3 spans 13 residues. CDR1 and CDR2 (germline): MNHEY, SVGAGI. The V segment lost 6 bases and the J segment 8 bases; nucleotides outside the gene matches: 8. The CDR3 spells CASRLDRDVGYTF. CDR3 coding DNA: TGTGCCAGCAGGCTGGACAGGGATGTCGGCTACACCTTC.

The chain recombines TRBV5-4 with TRBJ1-5; 7 nucleotides align to TRBD1. Trimming removed 4 bases from V and 5 bases from J; junction bases left unmatched: 3. In germline, CDR1 is SGHNT, CDR2 YYREEE (reference sequence). This CDR3 contains 13 residues. The CDR3, as DNA: TGTGCCAGCAGCCATGACAGGGATCAGCCCCAGCATTTT. Amino acid sequence: CASSHDRDQPQHF.

The chain couples TRBV27 to TRBJ2-7; perhaps TRBD2 as D (5 bases). The CDR3 has 12 residues. The germline CDR1 and CDR2 sequences are MNHEY and SMNVEV (reference sequence). V dropped 4 bases and J dropped 6 bases, with 10 bases sitting between them. CDR3 region: CASSSLGREQYF. CDR3 nucleotide sequence: TGTGCCAGCAGTTCACTAGGGCGCGAGCAGTACTTC.

Turning to this clone: One junction end disagrees with the germline gene, perhaps due to a read error. The J gene is TRBJ2-1, the V gene TRBV7-7; 10 positions agree with TRBD2. There are 15 residues in the CDR3. The V gene's germline CDR1 is SSHAT and CDR2 FNYEAQ (reference sequence). The CDR3 reads CASSSLAGSFNEQFF. In DNA, the CDR3 is TGTGCCAGCAGCTCACTAGCGGGGTCCTTCAATGAGCAGTTCTTC.

V and J are TRBV14 and TRBJ2-1; a possible D gene is TRBD1 (6 bases). V was shortened by 3 bases and J by 0 bases, with 15 bases between the two germline ends. The CDR3 length is 17 residues. The germline gives CDR1 SGHDN, CDR2 FVKESK. The CDR3 DNA reads as TGTGCCAGCAGCCAGAGCAGGGGCCTAGTCTCCTACAATGAGCAGTTCTTC. Amino acid sequence: CASSQSRGLVSYNEQFF.

The rearrangement joins TRBV28 to TRBJ1-6; 7 positions match TRBD1. This CDR3 spans 14 amino acids. Germline V CDR1 and CDR2: MDHEN, SYDVKM. V trimming: 8 bases; J trimming: 3 bases; junction bases outside the gene matches: 4. The DNA of the CDR3 is TGTGCCAGCCGACAGGGCCACTATAATTCACCCCTCCACTTT. This translates into CASRQGHYNSPLHF.